This entry describes one T cell receptor beta chain. No antigen is known for it. The entry originates in a study of cytomegalovirus exposure and HLA in healthy donors. Study-wide background: The 110 or so validation repertoires used the same platform as the approximately 700 first-cohort repertoires, a later analysis reported. Overall study findings and caveats: Rarity held for most TCR sequences, but there were some public TCRs that occurred in many donors. Altogether, around 160 TCR beta chains were recorded as cytomegalovirus-associated.

V lost 5 bases to trimming and J lost 3 bases; unmatched junction nucleotides: 10. The CDR3 contains 15 residues. CDR1 SGHNT and CDR2 YENEEA come from the germline V gene. Sequencing was performed with immunoSEQ multiplex PCR; in TCRdb, only in-frame clones are kept and a portion is missing. The table includes about 240,000 clones, around 88% detected once. The receptor comes from a woman between 25 and 40 years old in good health and CMV-seropositive. The chain recombines TRBV11-3 with TRBJ2-7; TRBD2 matches 7 bases. The sequenced sample consisted of PBMCs. The DNA for the CDR3 is TGTGCCAGCAGCGCCGCCGGGACTAACTACTACGAGCAGTACTTC. This codes for CASSAAGTNYYEQYF. Based on the CDR3 plus reference TRBV11-3 and TRBJ2-7, the full variable domain is EAGVVQSPRYKIIEKKQPVAFWCNPISGHNTLYWYLQNLGQGPELLIRYENEEAVDDSQLPKDRFSAERLKGVDSTLKIQPAELGDSAVYLCASSAAGTNYYEQYFGPGTRLTVT.